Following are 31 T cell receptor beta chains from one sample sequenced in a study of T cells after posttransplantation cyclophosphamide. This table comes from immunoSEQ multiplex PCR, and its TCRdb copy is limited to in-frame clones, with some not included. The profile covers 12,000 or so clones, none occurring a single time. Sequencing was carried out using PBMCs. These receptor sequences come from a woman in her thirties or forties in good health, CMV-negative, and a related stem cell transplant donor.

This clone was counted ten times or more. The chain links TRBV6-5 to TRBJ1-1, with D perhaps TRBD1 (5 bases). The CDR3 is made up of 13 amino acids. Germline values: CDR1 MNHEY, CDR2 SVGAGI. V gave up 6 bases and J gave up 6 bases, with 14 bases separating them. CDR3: CASRRHRRPEAFF. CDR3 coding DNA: TGTGCCAGCAGAAGACACAGGAGACCTGAAGCTTTCTTT.

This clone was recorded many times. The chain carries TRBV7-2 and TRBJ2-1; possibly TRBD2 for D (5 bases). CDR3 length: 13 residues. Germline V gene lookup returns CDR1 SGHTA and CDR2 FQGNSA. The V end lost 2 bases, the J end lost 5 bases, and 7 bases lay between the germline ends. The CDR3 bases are TGTGCCAGCAGCTTAAGGCGGGACAATGAGCAGTTCTTC. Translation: CASSLRRDNEQFF.

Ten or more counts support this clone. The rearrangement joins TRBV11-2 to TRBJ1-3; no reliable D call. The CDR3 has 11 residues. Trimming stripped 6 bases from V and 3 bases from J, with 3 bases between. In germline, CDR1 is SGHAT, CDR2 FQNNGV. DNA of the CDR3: TGTGCCAGCAGTCTTGGAAACACCATATATTTT. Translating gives CASSLGNTIYF.

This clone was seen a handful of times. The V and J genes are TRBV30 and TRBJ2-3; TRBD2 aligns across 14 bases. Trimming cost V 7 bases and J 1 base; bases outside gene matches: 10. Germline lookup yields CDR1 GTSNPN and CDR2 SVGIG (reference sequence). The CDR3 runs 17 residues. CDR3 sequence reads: CAYDGTSGSSGTDTQYF. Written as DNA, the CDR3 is TGTGCCTACGACGGGACTAGCGGGAGTTCCGGCACAGATACGCAGTATTTT.

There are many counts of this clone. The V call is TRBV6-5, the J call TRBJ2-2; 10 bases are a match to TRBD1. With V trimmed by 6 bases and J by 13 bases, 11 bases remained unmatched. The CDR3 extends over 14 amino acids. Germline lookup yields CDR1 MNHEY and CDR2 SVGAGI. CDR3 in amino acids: CASSKKPTGGLLFF. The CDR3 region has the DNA TGTGCCAGCAGCAAGAAACCGACAGGGGGCTTGCTGTTTTTT.

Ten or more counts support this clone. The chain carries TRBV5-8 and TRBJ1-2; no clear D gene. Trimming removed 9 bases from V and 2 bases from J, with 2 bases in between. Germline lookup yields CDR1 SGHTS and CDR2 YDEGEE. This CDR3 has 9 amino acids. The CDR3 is CAINYGYTF. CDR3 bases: TGTGCCATAAACTATGGCTACACCTTC.

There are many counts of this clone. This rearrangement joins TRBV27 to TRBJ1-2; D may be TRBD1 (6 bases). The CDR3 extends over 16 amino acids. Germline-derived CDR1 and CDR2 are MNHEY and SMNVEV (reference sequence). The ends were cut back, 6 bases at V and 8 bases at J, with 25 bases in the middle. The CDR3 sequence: CASSLKPDQGFGGYTF. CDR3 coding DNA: TGTGCCAGCAGCCTAAAGCCCGACCAGGGGTTCGGGGGCTACACCTTC.

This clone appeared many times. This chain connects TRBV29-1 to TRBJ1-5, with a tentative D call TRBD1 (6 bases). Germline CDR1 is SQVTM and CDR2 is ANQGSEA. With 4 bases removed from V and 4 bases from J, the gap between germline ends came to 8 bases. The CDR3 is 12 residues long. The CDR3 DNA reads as TGCAGCGTTGCCACAGGGAATCAGCCCCAGCATTTT. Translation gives CSVATGNQPQHF.

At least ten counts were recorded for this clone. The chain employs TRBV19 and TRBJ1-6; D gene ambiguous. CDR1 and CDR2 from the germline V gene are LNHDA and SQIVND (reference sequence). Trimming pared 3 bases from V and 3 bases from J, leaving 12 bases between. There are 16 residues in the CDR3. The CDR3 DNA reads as TGTGCCAGTAGTATTAGTTCCGGGTTCTATAATTCACCCCTCCACTTT. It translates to CASSISSGFYNSPLHF.

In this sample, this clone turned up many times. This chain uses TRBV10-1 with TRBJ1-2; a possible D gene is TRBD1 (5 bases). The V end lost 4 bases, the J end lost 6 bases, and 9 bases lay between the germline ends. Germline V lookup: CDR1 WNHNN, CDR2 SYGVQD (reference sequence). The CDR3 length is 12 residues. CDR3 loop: CASSVGTDGYTF. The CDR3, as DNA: TGCGCCAGCAGTGTTGGGACTGATGGCTACACCTTC.

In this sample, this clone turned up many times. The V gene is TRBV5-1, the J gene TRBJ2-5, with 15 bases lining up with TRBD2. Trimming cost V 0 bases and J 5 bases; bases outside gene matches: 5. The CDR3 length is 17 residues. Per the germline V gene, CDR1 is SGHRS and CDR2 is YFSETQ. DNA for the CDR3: TGCGCCAGCAGCTTGGGGACTAGCGGGGGGGCCGAGGAGACCCAGTACTTC. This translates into CASSLGTSGGAEETQYF.

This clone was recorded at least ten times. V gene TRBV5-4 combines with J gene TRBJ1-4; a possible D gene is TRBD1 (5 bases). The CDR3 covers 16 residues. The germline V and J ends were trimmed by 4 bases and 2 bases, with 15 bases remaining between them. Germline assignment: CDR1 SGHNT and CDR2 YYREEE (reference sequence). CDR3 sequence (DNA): TGTGCCAGCAGCCTGAAATCGACAGCCACTAATGAAAAACTGTTTTTT. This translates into CASSLKSTATNEKLFF.

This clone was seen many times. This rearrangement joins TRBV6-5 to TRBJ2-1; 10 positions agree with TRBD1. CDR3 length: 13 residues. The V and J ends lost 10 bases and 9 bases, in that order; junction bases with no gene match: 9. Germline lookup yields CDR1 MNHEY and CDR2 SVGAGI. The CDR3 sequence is CATLRTGGGEQFF. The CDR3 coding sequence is TGTGCCACCCTCAGGACAGGGGGGGGTGAGCAGTTCTTC.

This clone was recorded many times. For the CDR3, the DNA is TGCGCCAGCAGTCTTGGAGGACAGATATACAATGAGCAGTTCTTC. This encodes CASSLGGQIYNEQFF. The chain links TRBV5-1 to TRBJ2-1, with a weak D call TRBD1 (6 bases). Germline V gene lookup returns CDR1 SGHRS and CDR2 YFSETQ. The CDR3 extends over 15 amino acids. V was shortened by 5 bases and J by 4 bases, with 16 bases between the two germline ends.

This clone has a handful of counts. The CDR3 sequence is CAWSVPGGANIQYF. The CDR3 DNA sequence: TGTGCCTGGAGTGTACCCGGCGGGGCAAACATTCAGTACTTC. The chain carries TRBV30 and TRBJ2-4; weak D call: TRBD2 (6 bases). The V and J ends lost 0 bases and 6 bases respectively, with 12 bases between them. The CDR3 is 14 residues long. Germline loops: CDR1 GTSNPN, CDR2 SVGIG (reference sequence).

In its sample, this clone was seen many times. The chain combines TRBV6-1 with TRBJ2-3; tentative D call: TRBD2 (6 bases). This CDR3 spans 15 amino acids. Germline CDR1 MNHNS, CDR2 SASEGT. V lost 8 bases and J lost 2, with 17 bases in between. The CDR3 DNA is TGTGCCAGCCAATCGGGGGAGCGAGACACAGATACGCAGTATTTT. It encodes CASQSGERDTDTQYF.

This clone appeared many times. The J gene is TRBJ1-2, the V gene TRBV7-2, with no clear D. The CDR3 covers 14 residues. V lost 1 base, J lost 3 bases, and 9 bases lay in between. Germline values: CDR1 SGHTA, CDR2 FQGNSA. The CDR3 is CASSLDKGYYGYTF. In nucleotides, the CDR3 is TGTGCCAGCAGCTTAGATAAGGGCTACTATGGCTACACCTTC.

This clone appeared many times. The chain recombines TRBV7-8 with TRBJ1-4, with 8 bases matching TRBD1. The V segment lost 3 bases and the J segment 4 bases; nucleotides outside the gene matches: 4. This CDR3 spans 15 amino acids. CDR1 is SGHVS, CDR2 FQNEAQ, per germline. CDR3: CASSLNRGSNEKLFF. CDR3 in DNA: TGTGCCAGCAGCTTGAACAGGGGGAGTAATGAAAAACTGTTTTTT.

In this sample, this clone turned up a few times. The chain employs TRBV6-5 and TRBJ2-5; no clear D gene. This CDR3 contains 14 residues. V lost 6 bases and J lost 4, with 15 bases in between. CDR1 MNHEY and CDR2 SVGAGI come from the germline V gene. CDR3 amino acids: CASRIRSVPETQYF. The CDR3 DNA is TGTGCCAGCAGGATCCGGTCGGTACCAGAGACCCAGTACTTC.

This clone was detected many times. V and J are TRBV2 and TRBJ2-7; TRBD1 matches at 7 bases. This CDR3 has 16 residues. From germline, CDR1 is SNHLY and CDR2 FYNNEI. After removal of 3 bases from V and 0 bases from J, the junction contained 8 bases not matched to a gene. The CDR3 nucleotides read TGTGCCAGCAGTGATCCTGGACAGGTCCTCTCCTACGAGCAGTACTTC. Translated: CASSDPGQVLSYEQYF.

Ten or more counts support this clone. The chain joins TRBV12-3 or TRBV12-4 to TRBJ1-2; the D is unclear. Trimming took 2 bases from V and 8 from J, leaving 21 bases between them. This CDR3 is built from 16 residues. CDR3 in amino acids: CASSLFEARFTGGYTF. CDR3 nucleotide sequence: TGTGCCAGCAGTTTATTTGAGGCCCGTTTCACGGGGGGCTACACCTTC.

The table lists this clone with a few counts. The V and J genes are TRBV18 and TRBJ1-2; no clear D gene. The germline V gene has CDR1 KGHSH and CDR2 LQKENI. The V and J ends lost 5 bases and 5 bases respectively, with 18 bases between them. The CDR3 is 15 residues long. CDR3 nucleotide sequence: TGTGCCAGCTCAAGAGGCCAGGAACTCTCTTATGGCTACACCTTC. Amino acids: CASSRGQELSYGYTF.

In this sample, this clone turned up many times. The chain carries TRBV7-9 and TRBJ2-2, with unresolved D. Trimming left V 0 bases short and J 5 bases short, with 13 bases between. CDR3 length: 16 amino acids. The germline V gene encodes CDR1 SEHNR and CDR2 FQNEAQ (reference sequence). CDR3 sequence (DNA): TGTGCCAGCAGCTTAGCTCGTAGCAGCATGACCGGGGAGCTGTTTTTT. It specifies CASSLARSSMTGELFF. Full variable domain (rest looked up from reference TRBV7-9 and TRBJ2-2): DTGVSQNPRHKITKRGQNVTFRCDPISEHNRLYWYRQTLGQGPEFLTYFQNEAQLEKSRLLSDRFSAERPKGSFSTLEIQRTEQGDSAMYLCASSLARSSMTGELFFGEGSRLTVL.

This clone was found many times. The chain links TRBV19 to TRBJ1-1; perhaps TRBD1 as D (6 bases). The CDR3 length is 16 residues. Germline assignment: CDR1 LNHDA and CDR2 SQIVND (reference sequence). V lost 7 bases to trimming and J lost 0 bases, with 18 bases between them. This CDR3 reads CASNLGRGVMNTEAFF. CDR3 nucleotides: TGTGCCAGTAATCTAGGCAGGGGCGTTATGAACACTGAAGCTTTCTTT.

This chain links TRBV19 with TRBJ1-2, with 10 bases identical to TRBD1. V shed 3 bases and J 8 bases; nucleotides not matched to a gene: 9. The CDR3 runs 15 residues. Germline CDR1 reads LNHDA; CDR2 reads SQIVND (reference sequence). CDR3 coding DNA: TGTGCCAGTAGTATCTCTGAGACAGGGGGCCGGGGCTACACCTTC. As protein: CASSISETGGRGYTF.

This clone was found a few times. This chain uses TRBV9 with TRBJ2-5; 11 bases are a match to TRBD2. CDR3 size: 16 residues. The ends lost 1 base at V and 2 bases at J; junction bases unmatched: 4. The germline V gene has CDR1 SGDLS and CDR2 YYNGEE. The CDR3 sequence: CASSVNSGGGQETQYF. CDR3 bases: TGTGCCAGCAGCGTAAATAGCGGGGGGGGACAAGAGACCCAGTACTTC.

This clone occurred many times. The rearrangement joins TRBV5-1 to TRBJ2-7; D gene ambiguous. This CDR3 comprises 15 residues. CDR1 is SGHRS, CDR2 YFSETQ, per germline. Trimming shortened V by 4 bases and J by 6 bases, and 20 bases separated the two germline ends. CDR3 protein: CASSRNGGVLGEQYF. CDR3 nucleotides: TGCGCCAGCAGCAGAAACGGCGGAGTCCTCGGCGAGCAGTACTTC.

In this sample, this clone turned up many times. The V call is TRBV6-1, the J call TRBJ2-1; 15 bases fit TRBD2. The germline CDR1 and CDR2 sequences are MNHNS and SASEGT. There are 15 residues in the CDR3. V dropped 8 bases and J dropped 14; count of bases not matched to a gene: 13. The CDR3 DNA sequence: TGTGCCAGCCATGGGGGGACTAGCGGGAGGTCTGGTGAGTTCTTC. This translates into CASHGGTSGRSGEFF.

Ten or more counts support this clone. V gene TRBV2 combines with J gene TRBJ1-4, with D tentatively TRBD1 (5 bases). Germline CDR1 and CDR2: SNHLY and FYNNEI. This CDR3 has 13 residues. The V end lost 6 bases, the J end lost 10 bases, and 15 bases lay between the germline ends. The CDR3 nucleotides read TGTGCCAGCAGAGGGGAAAGCGGGACAAAACTGTTTTTT. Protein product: CASRGESGTKLFF.

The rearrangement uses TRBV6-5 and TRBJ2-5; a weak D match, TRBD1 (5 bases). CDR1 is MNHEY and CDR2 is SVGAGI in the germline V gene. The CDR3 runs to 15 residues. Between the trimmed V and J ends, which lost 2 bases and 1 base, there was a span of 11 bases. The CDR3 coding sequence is TGTGCCAGCAGTTACAGTGGGGCCCTCCAAGAGACCCAGTACTTC. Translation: CASSYSGALQETQYF.

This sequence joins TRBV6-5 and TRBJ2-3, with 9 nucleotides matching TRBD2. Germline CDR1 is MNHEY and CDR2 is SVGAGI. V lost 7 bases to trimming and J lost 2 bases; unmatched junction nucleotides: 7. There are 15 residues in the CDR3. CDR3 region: CASNRRGGPTDTQYF. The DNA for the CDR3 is TGTGCCAGCAATCGGCGGGGGGGCCCCACAGATACGCAGTATTTT.